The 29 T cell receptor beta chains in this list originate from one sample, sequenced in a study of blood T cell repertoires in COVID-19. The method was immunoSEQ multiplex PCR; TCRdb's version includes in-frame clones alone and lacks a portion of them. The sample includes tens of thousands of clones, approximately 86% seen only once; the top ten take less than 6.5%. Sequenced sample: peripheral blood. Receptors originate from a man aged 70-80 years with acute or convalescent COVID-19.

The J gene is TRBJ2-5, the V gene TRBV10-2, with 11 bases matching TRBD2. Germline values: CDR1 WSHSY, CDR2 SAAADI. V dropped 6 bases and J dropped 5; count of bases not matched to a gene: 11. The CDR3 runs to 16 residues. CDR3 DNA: TGCGCCAGCAGGGAAAAACTAGCGGGGGTTCGGGAGACCCAGTACTTC. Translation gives CASREKLAGVRETQYF.

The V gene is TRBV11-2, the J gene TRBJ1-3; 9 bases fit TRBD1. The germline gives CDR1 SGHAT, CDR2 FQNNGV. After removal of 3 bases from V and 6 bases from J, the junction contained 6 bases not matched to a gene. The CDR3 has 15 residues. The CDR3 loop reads CASSFTTGGENTIYF. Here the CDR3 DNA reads TGTGCCAGCAGCTTCACTACAGGGGGCGAAAACACCATATATTTT.

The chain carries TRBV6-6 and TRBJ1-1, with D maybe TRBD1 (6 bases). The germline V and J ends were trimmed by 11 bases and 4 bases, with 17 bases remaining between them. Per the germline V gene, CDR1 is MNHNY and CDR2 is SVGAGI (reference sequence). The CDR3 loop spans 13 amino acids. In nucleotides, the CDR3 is TGTGCCGCAAGAGGGGGATTTGGCACTGAAGCTTTCTTT. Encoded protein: CAARGGFGTEAFF.

Here the CDR3 DNA reads TGTGCCAGCAACGAAAGTCGGACAGGGTTCTCCTACGAGCAGTACTTC. It codes for CASNESRTGFSYEQYF. The chain couples TRBV11-3 to TRBJ2-7; 8 nucleotides align to TRBD1. The germline gives CDR1 SGHNT, CDR2 YENEEA. V shed 7 bases, J shed 0 bases, and the junction held 11 bases outside the gene matches. The CDR3 runs to 16 residues.

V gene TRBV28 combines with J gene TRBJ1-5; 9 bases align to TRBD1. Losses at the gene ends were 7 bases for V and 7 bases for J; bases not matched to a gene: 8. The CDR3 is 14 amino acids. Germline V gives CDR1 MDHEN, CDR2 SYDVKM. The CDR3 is CASTPGQGGQPQHF. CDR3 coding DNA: TGTGCCAGCACTCCGGGACAGGGAGGCCAGCCCCAGCATTTT.

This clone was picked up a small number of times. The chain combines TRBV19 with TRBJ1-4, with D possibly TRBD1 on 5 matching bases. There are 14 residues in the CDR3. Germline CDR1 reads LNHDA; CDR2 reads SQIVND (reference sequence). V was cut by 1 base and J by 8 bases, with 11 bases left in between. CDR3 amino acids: CASSIGGVGEKLFF. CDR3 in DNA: TGTGCCAGTAGTATAGGGGGGGTTGGAGAAAAACTGTTTTTT. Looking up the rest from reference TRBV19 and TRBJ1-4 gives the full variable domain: DGGITQSPKYLFRKEGQNVTLSCEQNLNHDAMYWYRQDPGQGLRLIYYSQIVNDFQKGDIAEGYSVSREKKESFPLTVTSAQKNPTAFYLCASSIGGVGEKLFFGSGTQLSVL.

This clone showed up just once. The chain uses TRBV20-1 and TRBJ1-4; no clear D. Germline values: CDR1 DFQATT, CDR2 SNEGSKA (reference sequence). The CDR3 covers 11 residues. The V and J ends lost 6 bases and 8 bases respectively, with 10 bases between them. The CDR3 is CSALGREKLFF. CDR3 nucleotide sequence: TGCAGTGCCCTCGGGAGAGAAAAACTGTTTTTT.

The CDR3 spells CASSSSGSYEQYF. CDR3 nucleotide sequence: TGTGCCAGCAGCTCATCAGGGTCCTACGAGCAGTACTTC. The rearrangement uses TRBV7-9 and TRBJ2-7, with D possibly being TRBD1 (5 bases). Trimming shortened V by 4 bases and J by 1 base, and 8 bases separated the two germline ends. The germline gives CDR1 SEHNR, CDR2 FQNEAQ (reference sequence). This CDR3 contains 13 residues. The entire variable domain, with the rest obtained from reference TRBV7-9 and TRBJ2-7, is as follows: DTGVSQNPRHKITKRGQNVTFRCDPISEHNRLYWYRQTLGQGPEFLTYFQNEAQLEKSRLLSDRFSAERPKGSFSTLEIQRTEQGDSAMYLCASSSSGSYEQYFGPGTRLTVT.

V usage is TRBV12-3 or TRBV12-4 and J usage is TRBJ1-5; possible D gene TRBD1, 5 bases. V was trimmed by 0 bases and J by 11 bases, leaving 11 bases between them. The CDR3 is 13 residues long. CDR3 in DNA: TGTGCCAGCAGTTTAGCGGGGTGGGGGGCCCAGCATTTT. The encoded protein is CASSLAGWGAQHF.

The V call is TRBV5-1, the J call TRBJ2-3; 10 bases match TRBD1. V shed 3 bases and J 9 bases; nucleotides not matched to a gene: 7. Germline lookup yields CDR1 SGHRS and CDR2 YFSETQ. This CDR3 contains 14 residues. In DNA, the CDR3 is TGCGCCAGCAGCTCGGGACAGGGGAGGGGGACGCAGTATTTT. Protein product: CASSSGQGRGTQYF.

CDR3 residues: CASSVLTSGDTEAFF. The CDR3 DNA reads TGTGCCAGCAGCGTATTGACCTCGGGGGACACTGAAGCTTTCTTT. The chain couples TRBV9 to TRBJ1-1; weak D call: TRBD1 (5 bases). Germline loops: CDR1 SGDLS, CDR2 YYNGEE. With 1 base removed from V and 3 bases from J, the gap between germline ends came to 13 bases. CDR3 length: 15 amino acids.

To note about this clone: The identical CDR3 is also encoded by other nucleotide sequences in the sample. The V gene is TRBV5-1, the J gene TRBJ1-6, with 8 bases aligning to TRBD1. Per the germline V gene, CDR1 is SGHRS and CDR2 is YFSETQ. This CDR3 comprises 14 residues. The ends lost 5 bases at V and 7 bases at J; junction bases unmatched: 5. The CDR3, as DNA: TGCGCCAGCAGTCTGGCAGGGGGCAATTCACCCCTCCACTTT. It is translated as CASSLAGGNSPLHF.

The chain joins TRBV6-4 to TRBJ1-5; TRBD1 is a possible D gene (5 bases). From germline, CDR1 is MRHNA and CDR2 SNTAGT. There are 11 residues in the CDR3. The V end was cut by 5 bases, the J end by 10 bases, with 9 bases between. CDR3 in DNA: TGTGCCAGCAGTCCCGGACAACCCCAGCATTTT. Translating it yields CASSPGQPQHF.

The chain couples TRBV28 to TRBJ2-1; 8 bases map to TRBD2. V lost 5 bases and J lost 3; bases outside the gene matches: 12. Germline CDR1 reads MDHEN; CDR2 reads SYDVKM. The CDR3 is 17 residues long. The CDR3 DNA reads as TGTGCCAGCAGTCCTGTGGGGGGGACTAGGCTCTACAATGAGCAGTTCTTC. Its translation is CASSPVGGTRLYNEQFF.

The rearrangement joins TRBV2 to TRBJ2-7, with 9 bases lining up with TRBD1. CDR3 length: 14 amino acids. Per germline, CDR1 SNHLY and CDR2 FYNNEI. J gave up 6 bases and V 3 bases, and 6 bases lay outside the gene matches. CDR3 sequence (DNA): TGTGCCAGCAGTGAGGGAACAGGGGGCGGCGAGCAGTACTTC. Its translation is CASSEGTGGGEQYF. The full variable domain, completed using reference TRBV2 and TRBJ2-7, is EPEVTQTPSHQVTQMGQEVILRCVPISNHLYFYWYRQILGQKVEFLVSFYNNEISEKSEIFDDQFSVERPDGSNFTLKIRSTKLEDSAMYFCASSEGTGGGEQYFGPGTRLTVT.

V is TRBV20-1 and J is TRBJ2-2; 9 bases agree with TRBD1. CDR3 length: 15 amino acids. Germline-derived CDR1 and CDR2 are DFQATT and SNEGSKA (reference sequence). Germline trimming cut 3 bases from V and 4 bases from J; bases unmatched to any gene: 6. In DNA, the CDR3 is TGCAGTGCTAGTCCCGGGGACAGGGCCACCGGGGAGCTGTTTTTT. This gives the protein CSASPGDRATGELFF.

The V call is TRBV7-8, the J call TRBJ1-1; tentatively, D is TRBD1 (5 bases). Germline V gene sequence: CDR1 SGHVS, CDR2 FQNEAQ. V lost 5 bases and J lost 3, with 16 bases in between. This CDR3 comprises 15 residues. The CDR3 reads CASSAQGMIDTEAFF. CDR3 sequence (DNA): TGTGCCAGCAGCGCGCAGGGTATGATAGACACTGAAGCTTTCTTT.

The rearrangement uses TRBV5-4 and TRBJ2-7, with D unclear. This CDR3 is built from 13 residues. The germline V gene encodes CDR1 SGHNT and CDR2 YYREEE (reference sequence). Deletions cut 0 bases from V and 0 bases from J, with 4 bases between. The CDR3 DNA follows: TGTGCCAGCAGCTTGGACGGCTCCTACGAGCAGTACTTC. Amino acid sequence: CASSLDGSYEQYF.

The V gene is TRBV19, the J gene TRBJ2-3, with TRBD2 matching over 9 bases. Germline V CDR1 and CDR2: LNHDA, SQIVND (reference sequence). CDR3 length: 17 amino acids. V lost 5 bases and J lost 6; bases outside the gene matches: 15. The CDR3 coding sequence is TGTGCCAGTAGTCCCCGCGGGGGGGGCGGGGTTTTGGATACGCAGTATTTT. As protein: CASSPRGGGGVLDTQYF.

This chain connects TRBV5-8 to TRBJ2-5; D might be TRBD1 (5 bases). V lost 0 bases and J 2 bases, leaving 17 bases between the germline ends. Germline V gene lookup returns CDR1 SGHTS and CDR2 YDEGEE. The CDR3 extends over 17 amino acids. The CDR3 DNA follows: TGTGCCAGCAGCTTGGCCGGGTACGGACAAGAACAAGAGACCCAGTACTTC. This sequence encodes CASSLAGYGQEQETQYF.

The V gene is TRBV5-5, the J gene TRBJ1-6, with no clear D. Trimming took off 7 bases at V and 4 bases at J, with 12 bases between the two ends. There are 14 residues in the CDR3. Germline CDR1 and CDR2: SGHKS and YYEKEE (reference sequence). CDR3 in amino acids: CASPEWAYNSPLHF. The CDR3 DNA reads TGTGCCAGCCCTGAATGGGCATATAATTCACCCCTCCACTTT.

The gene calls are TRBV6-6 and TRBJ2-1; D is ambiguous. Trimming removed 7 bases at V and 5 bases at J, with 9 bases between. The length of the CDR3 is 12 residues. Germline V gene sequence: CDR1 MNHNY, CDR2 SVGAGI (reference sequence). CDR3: CASKNGDNEQFF. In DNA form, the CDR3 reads TGTGCCAGCAAAAACGGAGACAATGAGCAGTTCTTC.

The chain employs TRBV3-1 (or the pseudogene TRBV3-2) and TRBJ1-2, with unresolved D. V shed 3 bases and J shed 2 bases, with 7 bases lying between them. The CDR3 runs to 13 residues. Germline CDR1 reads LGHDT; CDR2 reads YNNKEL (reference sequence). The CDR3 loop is CASSQEGNYGYTF. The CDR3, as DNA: TGTGCCAGCAGCCAGGAGGGAAACTATGGCTACACCTTC.

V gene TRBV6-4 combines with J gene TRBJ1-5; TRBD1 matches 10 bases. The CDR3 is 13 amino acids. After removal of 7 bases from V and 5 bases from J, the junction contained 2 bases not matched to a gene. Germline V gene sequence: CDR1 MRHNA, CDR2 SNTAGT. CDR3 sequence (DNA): TGTGCCAGCAAAGGACAGGGGGATCAGCCCCAGCATTTT. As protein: CASKGQGDQPQHF.

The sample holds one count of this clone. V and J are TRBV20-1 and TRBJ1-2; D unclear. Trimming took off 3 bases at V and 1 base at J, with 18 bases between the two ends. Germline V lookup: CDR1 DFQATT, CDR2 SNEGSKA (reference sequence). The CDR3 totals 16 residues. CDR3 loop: CSASDRGRSYNYGYTF. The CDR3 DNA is TGCAGTGCTAGTGATAGAGGGCGAAGCTATAACTATGGCTACACCTTC.

CDR3: CASSERGLQDTQYF. DNA of the CDR3: TGTGCCAGCAGCGAACGGGGTCTACAGGATACGCAGTATTTT. The chain is built from TRBV9 and TRBJ2-3; TRBD2 is a possible D gene (5 bases). V was shortened by 3 bases and J by 6 bases, with 14 bases between the two germline ends. The CDR3 spans 14 residues. The germline gives CDR1 SGDLS, CDR2 YYNGEE.

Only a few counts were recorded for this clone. The CDR3 protein is CASSQVGRGGTEAFF. The CDR3 coding sequence is TGTGCCAGCAGCCAAGTGGGGAGGGGCGGGACTGAAGCTTTCTTT. The chain employs TRBV3-1 (or the pseudogene TRBV3-2) and TRBJ1-1; the D gene is possibly TRBD1 (5 bases). CDR1 and CDR2 from the germline V gene are LGHDT and YNNKEL (reference sequence). The CDR3 loop spans 15 amino acids. With 1 base removed from V and 5 bases from J, the gap between germline ends came to 14 bases.

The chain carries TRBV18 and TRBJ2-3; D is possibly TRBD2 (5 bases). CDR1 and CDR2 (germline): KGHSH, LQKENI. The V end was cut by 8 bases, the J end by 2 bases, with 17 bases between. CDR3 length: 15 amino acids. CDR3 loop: CASALAPGNTDTQYF. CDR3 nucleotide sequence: TGTGCCAGCGCCCTAGCCCCGGGCAACACAGATACGCAGTATTTT.

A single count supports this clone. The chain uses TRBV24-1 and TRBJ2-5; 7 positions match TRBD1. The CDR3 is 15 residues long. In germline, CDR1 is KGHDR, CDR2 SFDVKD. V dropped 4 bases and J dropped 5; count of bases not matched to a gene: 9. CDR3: CATSDPRTGGETQYF. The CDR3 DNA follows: TGTGCCACCAGTGACCCCCGGACAGGCGGGGAGACCCAGTACTTC.